This T cell receptor (beta chain) was sequenced in a study of regulatory T cells in long-lasting Graves disease. Construction of the TCR beta libraries employed iRepertoire HTBI primers in conjunction with Arm-PCR of CDR3 regions. Via MiXCR, TCRdb re-called the multiplex PCR reads, giving one row per CDR3 protein. The sample consists of 350,000 to 500,000 distinct CDR3 sequences, roughly 15% of them appearing once. Time point defined: newly diagnosed GD, antithyroid drugs for less than 3 months. Following extraction of RNA from PBMCs, that RNA was used to make the TCR library. This clonotype was observed at least ten times. This sample was shared with a second study, whose subject was T cells in Graves' hyperthyroidism and ophthalmopathy. From that report: Disease duration under 2 months; hyperthyroidism patients were aged 18 to 65. Most thyroid-expanded clonotypes above 0.001 were also found in blood.

The material was peripheral blood mononuclear cells (PBMCs), obtained at new diagnosis, from a patient treated with antithyroid drugs. This TCR was sampled from a woman under 40 with Graves disease.

The CDR3 DNA reads as TGTGCCAGCTCAGCCTGGGACAGAGGGTATGAAAAACTGTTTTTT. This translates into CASSAWDRGYEKLFF. J is TRBJ1-4 and V is TRBV18; 7 bases fit TRBD1. The junction had 9 bases not matched to a gene; V was cut back by 5 bases and J by 6 bases. The CDR3 contains 15 residues. CDR1 KGHSH and CDR2 LQKENI come from the germline V gene. The full variable domain, with the rest looked up from reference TRBV18 and TRBJ1-4, is NAGVMQNPRHLVRRRGQEARLRCSPMKGHSHVYWYRQLPEEGLKFMVYLQKENIIDESGMPKERFSAEFPKEGPSILRIQQVVRGDSAAYFCASSAWDRGYEKLFFGSGTQLSVL.